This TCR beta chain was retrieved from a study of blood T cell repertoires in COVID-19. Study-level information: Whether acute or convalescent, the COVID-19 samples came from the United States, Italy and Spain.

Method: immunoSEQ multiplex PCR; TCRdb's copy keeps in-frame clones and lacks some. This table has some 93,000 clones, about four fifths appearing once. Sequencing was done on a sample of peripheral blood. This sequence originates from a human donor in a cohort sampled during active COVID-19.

The CDR3 DNA is TGCAGTGCTAGTTTCGCGGGAGGCCCCGGGGAGCTGTTTTTT. It yields the protein CSASFAGGPGELFF. The chain recombines TRBV20-1 with TRBJ2-2; the match to TRBD2 covers 8 bases. CDR1 DFQATT and CDR2 SNEGSKA come from the germline V gene (reference sequence). The CDR3 has 14 amino acids. V lost 3 bases, J lost 6 bases, and 6 bases stayed unmatched.